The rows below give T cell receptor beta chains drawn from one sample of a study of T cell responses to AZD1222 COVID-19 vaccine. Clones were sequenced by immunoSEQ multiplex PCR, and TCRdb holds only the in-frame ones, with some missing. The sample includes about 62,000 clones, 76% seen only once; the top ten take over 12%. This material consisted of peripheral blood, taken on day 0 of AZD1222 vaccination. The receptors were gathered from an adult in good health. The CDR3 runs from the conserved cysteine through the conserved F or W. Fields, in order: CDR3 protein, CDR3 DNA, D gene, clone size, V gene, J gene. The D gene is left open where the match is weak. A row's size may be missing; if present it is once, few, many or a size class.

CASSPQSDQPQHF,TGTGCCAGCAGCCCTCAGAGCGATCAGCCCCAGCATTTT,.,.,TRBV7-9,TRBJ1-5
CASSQTGEATGELFF,TGTGCCAGCAGCCAAACCGGGGAGGCCACCGGGGAGCTGTTTTTT,.,.,TRBV7-9,TRBJ2-2
CSARDRGLNTEAFF,TGCAGCGCCCGGGACAGAGGATTGAACACTGAAGCTTTCTTT,TRBD1,once,TRBV29-1,TRBJ1-1
CASQSAGVGGANYGYTF,TGTGCCAGTCAATCCGCAGGGGTCGGAGGAGCTAACTATGGCTACACCTTC,.,few,TRBV19,TRBJ1-2
CASKLQGRTQETQYF,TGCGCCAGCAAGCTCCAGGGAAGGACGCAAGAGACCCAGTACTTC,.,.,TRBV5-1,TRBJ2-5
CASATGSYNSPLHF,TGTGCCAGCGCGACGGGGTCCTATAATTCACCCCTCCACTTT,.,once,TRBV28,TRBJ1-6
CASSVRGPSNQPQHF,TGTGCCAGCAGTGTCAGGGGGCCCTCCAATCAGCCCCAGCATTTT,TRBD1,.,TRBV27,TRBJ1-5
CASSLGVKNEKLFF,TGTGCCAGCAGCTTAGGGGTGAAGAATGAAAAACTGTTTTTT,.,.,TRBV11-2,TRBJ1-4
CATSDLGVFTF,TGTGCCACCAGTGATTTGGGGGTATTCACCTTC,.,.,TRBV24-1,TRBJ1-2
CASSPFWDSYNEQFF,TGCGCCAGCAGCCCGTTCTGGGACTCCTACAATGAGCAGTTCTTC,.,.,TRBV4-3,TRBJ2-1
CASSQGTGVVPNYGYTF,TGTGCCAGCAGCCAAGGGACAGGGGTTGTTCCTAACTATGGCTACACCTTC,TRBD1,once,TRBV3-1/TRBV3-2,TRBJ1-2
CASSGQAYSPLHF,TGTGCCAGCAGCGGACAGGCCTATTCACCCCTCCACTTT,TRBD1,.,TRBV12-3/TRBV12-4,TRBJ1-6
CASDPTGSDTQYF,TGTGCCAGCGACCCCACCGGGTCAGATACGCAGTATTTT,.,.,TRBV7-6,TRBJ2-3
CASSPKGNWGEAFF,TGTGCCAGCAGTCCCAAGGGGAACTGGGGTGAAGCTTTCTTT,.,.,TRBV28,TRBJ1-1
CASSPGTGNEKLFF,TGTGCCAGCAGCCCGGGGACAGGGAACGAAAAACTGTTTTTT,TRBD1,.,TRBV9,TRBJ1-4
CSAGAPYQPQHF,TGCAGCGCCGGGGCCCCGTATCAGCCCCAGCATTTT,.,.,TRBV29-1,TRBJ1-5
CASSPGISYEQYF,TGTGCCAGCAGTCCCGGGATCTCCTACGAGCAGTACTTC,.,.,TRBV28,TRBJ2-7
CASSQTPEGAESPLHF,TGCGCCAGCAGCCAGACCCCGGAGGGGGCAGAATCACCCCTCCACTTT,TRBD1,.,TRBV4-3,TRBJ1-6
CAISEVRNEQFF,TGTGCCATCAGTGAGGTGAGGAATGAGCAGTTCTTC,.,.,TRBV10-3,TRBJ2-1
CASSLIGGQNSPLHF,TGTGCCAGCAGCTTAATTGGGGGACAGAATTCACCCCTCCACTTT,TRBD1,.,TRBV7-8,TRBJ1-6
CASSYSIGFWAQPQHF,TGTGCCAGCAGTTACTCGATTGGGTTTTGGGCTCAGCCCCAGCATTTT,.,.,TRBV6-2/TRBV6-3,TRBJ1-5
CAWSNRVTEAFF,TGTGCCTGGAGTAACAGGGTTACTGAAGCTTTCTTT,.,.,TRBV30,TRBJ1-1
CASSPEGAGDNEQFF,TGTGCCAGCAGTCCCGAGGGGGCGGGGGACAATGAGCAGTTCTTC,.,.,TRBV27,TRBJ2-1
CASSQAWGSGYEQYF,TGCGCCAGCAGCCAAGCTTGGGGTAGCGGGTACGAGCAGTACTTC,TRBD2,.,TRBV4-1,TRBJ2-7
CASSRQISTYQETQYF,TGTGCCAGCAGCCGCCAAATATCGACTTACCAAGAGACCCAGTACTTC,.,.,TRBV7-9,TRBJ2-5
CASSFSAMGEKLFF,TGTGCCAGCAGCTTCTCAGCGATGGGTGAAAAACTGTTTTTT,.,.,TRBV5-5,TRBJ1-4
CAAGGQPNQPQHF,TGTGCCGCCGGCGGACAGCCCAATCAGCCCCAGCATTTT,.,few,TRBV28,TRBJ1-5
CASSLPGEGATNEKLFF,TGTGCCAGTAGTCTACCAGGGGAGGGAGCAACTAATGAAAAACTGTTTTTT,.,.,TRBV19,TRBJ1-4
CASSLGGVQPTEAFF,TGCGCCAGCAGCTTGGGAGGGGTACAACCGACTGAAGCTTTCTTT,.,.,TRBV5-1,TRBJ1-1
CATSDPDWSSYNEQFF,TGTGCCACCAGTGACCCCGACTGGAGCTCCTACAATGAGCAGTTCTTC,.,once,TRBV24-1,TRBJ2-1
CASSFRGNPEAFF,TGTGCCAGCAGCTTTAGGGGGAATCCTGAAGCTTTCTTT,.,.,TRBV7-2,TRBJ1-1
CAIRLQGAPGNTIYF,TGTGCCATCAGGCTACAGGGGGCTCCTGGAAACACCATATATTTT,TRBD1,.,TRBV10-3,TRBJ1-3
CAWALGGTAQPQHF,TGTGCCTGGGCCTTGGGGGGGACCGCTCAGCCCCAGCATTTT,.,.,TRBV30,TRBJ1-5
CAWSVGGTLNSPLHF,TGTGCCTGGAGTGTAGGGGGGACCCTGAATTCACCCCTCCACTTT,.,.,TRBV30,TRBJ1-6
CASSPQPSTNEKLFF,TGTGCCAGCAGCCCACAGCCCTCAACTAATGAAAAACTGTTTTTT,.,.,TRBV7-2,TRBJ1-4
CASSLVGGETEAFF,TGCGCCAGCAGCCTGGTGGGGGGTGAGACTGAAGCTTTCTTT,.,few,TRBV4-3,TRBJ1-1
CAANLSPLGDRADSGNTIYF,TGTGCCGCCAATCTAAGCCCACTTGGGGACAGGGCGGACTCTGGAAACACCATATATTTT,TRBD1,.,TRBV24-1,TRBJ1-3
CASSQLGTGGANEQFF,TGTGCCAGCAGCCAACTAGGGACAGGGGGGGCAAATGAGCAGTTCTTC,TRBD1,.,TRBV11-3,TRBJ2-1
CSAFQVFEQYF,TGCAGTGCTTTCCAGGTCTTCGAGCAGTACTTC,.,few,TRBV20-1,TRBJ2-7
CASRLAGGGEQYF,TGTGCCAGCAGGCTCGCCGGCGGGGGGGAGCAGTACTTC,TRBD2,few,TRBV6-5,TRBJ2-7
CSALRGYTGELFF,TGCAGCGCCCTTCGGGGTTACACCGGGGAGCTGTTTTTT,.,.,TRBV29-1,TRBJ2-2
CASSLGQSTYEQYF,TGCGCCAGTTCCCTGGGACAGAGTACCTACGAGCAGTACTTC,TRBD1,.,TRBV10-1,TRBJ2-7
CASSSWTGASIYF,TGTGCCAGCAGCTCTTGGACAGGGGCTTCCATATATTTT,TRBD1,.,TRBV13,TRBJ1-3
CASSLVQTQYF,TGTGCCAGCAGCTTAGTTCAGACGCAGTATTTT,.,.,TRBV11-2,TRBJ2-3
CASSQEWQAGEFF,TGTGCCAGCAGCCAAGAATGGCAAGCGGGGGAGTTCTTC,TRBD2,.,TRBV3-1/TRBV3-2,TRBJ2-1
CASTPRGDPPLHF,TGTGCCAGTACCCCGAGGGGAGACCCACCCCTCCACTTT,.,.,TRBV19,TRBJ1-6
CASSSRDGRAYNEQFF,TGTGCCAGCAGCTCTCGGGACGGCAGGGCCTACAATGAGCAGTTCTTC,.,.,TRBV11-2,TRBJ2-1
CASSLGQGAGFDEQYF,TGTGCCAGCAGCCTGGGACAGGGGGCCGGATTTGACGAGCAGTACTTC,TRBD1,.,TRBV5-8,TRBJ2-7
CASSPGSTGQPQHF,TGTGCCAGCAGCCCCGGGTCCACGGGGCAGCCCCAGCATTTT,.,few,TRBV27,TRBJ1-5